Each of the 30 T cell receptor beta chains below was sequenced from the same sample in a study of shared clonotypes between healthy human individuals. Sequencing was performed with immunoSEQ multiplex PCR; in TCRdb, only in-frame clones are kept and a portion is missing. The table records about 100,000 clones, roughly 70% of them present only once. The sequenced material came from memory CD8+ T cells sorted from blood. Subset described: CD45RO+ cells pooled with CCR7-negative TemRA cells. These receptors were taken from a woman in her twenties or thirties in good health.

The chain recombines TRBV5-1 with TRBJ1-1; D is perhaps TRBD1 (5 bases). The CDR3 consists of 16 residues. Trimming took 2 bases from V and 0 from J, leaving 14 bases between them. CDR1 is SGHRS, CDR2 YFSETQ, per germline. CDR3: CASSFGGSPMNTEAFF. CDR3 coding DNA: TGCGCCAGCAGCTTTGGGGGGTCCCCCATGAACACTGAAGCTTTCTTT.

J is TRBJ2-2 and V is TRBV5-1, with D unresolved. This CDR3 comprises 15 residues. Germline CDR1 is SGHRS and CDR2 is YFSETQ. The germline V and J ends were trimmed by 6 bases and 3 bases, with 15 bases remaining between them. The CDR3 sequence is CASTFPTLYTGELFF. CDR3 DNA sequence: TGCGCCAGCACGTTTCCGACCCTCTACACCGGGGAGCTGTTTTTT.

In this sample, this clone turned up a few times. The V and J genes are TRBV5-6 and TRBJ2-7; TRBD1 or TRBD2 may be the D gene (5 bases each). The CDR3 spans 14 residues. The ends were cut back, 3 bases at V and 3 bases at J, with 13 bases in the middle. Germline lookup yields CDR1 SGHDT and CDR2 YYEEEE. CDR3 sequence reads: CASSSGTGLYEQYF. CDR3 nucleotides: TGTGCCAGCAGCTCGGGGACCGGACTCTACGAGCAGTACTTC.

The chain is built from TRBV29-1 and TRBJ2-7; 8 nucleotides agree with TRBD1. The CDR3 has 14 amino acids. Per germline, CDR1 SQVTM and CDR2 ANQGSEA. The V and J ends lost 6 bases and 4 bases, in that order; junction bases with no gene match: 11. The CDR3 loop reads CSVAGTGMPYEQYF. DNA of the CDR3: TGCAGCGTGGCCGGGACAGGAATGCCATACGAGCAGTACTTC.

V gene TRBV6-1 combines with J gene TRBJ2-5; 12 bases agree with TRBD2. V gave up 10 bases and J gave up 4 bases; unmatched junction bases: 7. The germline gives CDR1 MNHNS, CDR2 SASEGT. This CDR3 contains 14 residues. The chain's CDR3 is CANETSGRGETQYF. Written as DNA, the CDR3 is TGTGCCAACGAGACTAGCGGGAGAGGAGAGACCCAGTACTTC.

This clone was seen only a few times. The genes are TRBV27 and TRBJ2-1, with 10 bases matching TRBD1. Per the germline V gene, CDR1 is MNHEY and CDR2 is SMNVEV (reference sequence). V dropped 4 bases and J dropped 2; count of bases not matched to a gene: 11. The length of the CDR3 is 18 residues. The DNA for the CDR3 is TGTGCCAGCAGTTCCCGGGACAGGGGCACCTTGACCTACAATGAGCAGTTCTTC. This codes for CASSSRDRGTLTYNEQFF.

This chain links TRBV7-8 with TRBJ2-2; 10 bases are a match to TRBD2. CDR1 and CDR2 (germline): SGHVS, FQNEAQ. J gave up 5 bases and V 5 bases, and 17 bases lay outside the gene matches. The CDR3 sequence is 19 residues long. As DNA, the CDR3 is TGTGCCAGCAGCGCGTATATCTCAGCGGGAGGGCCGGGTACCGGGGAGCTGTTTTTT. This translates into CASSAYISAGGPGTGELFF.

In its sample, this clone was seen a few times. This chain joins TRBV11-2 and TRBJ2-7; 9 positions agree with TRBD1. Germline V gene lookup returns CDR1 SGHAT and CDR2 FQNNGV. V shed 5 bases and J 2 bases; nucleotides not matched to a gene: 7. This CDR3 region has 15 residues. CDR3 in amino acids: CASSRPGQGAYEQYF. DNA of the CDR3: TGTGCCAGCAGCCGCCCGGGACAGGGAGCCTACGAGCAGTACTTC.

The J gene is TRBJ2-1, the V gene TRBV2; D may match TRBD1 or TRBD2 (5 bases each). V dropped 3 bases and J dropped 1 base, with 10 bases sitting between them. Germline CDR1 and CDR2: SNHLY and FYNNEI. This CDR3 contains 15 residues. Here the CDR3 reads CASSEGVISYNEQFF. In DNA, the CDR3 is TGTGCCAGCAGTGAGGGGGTTATTTCCTACAATGAGCAGTTCTTC.

This chain connects TRBV14 to TRBJ2-6; 7 bases align to TRBD1. The V segment lost 0 bases and the J segment 0 bases; nucleotides outside the gene matches: 8. The CDR3 has 19 residues. Germline CDR1 SGHDN, CDR2 FVKESK. The CDR3 DNA is TGTGCCAGCAGCCAAGACAGGGGACAGCCTAACTCTGGGGCCAACGTCCTGACTTTC. This translates into CASSQDRGQPNSGANVLTF.

CDR3 sequence reads: CASSRDGDRGLSPDTQYF. The CDR3, as DNA: TGTGCCAGTAGTAGAGACGGCGACAGGGGACTTAGTCCAGATACGCAGTATTTT. The V and J genes are TRBV19 and TRBJ2-3; TRBD1 agrees at 8 bases. The CDR3 is 18 amino acids. V was pared by 4 bases and J by 4 bases, with 16 bases of the junction left unmatched. Germline CDR1 reads LNHDA; CDR2 reads SQIVND (reference sequence).

This clone was detected once. The chain couples TRBV27 to TRBJ1-5; D is ambiguous. Trimming shortened V by 3 bases and J by 2 bases, and 14 bases separated the two germline ends. This CDR3 comprises 16 residues. Germline assignment: CDR1 MNHEY and CDR2 SMNVEV (reference sequence). CDR3 sequence: CASSFPASRGNQPQHF. CDR3 nucleotides: TGTGCCAGCAGTTTCCCGGCCTCAAGGGGCAATCAGCCCCAGCATTTT.

This clone was seen only a few times. The chain employs TRBV6-5 and TRBJ2-1, with TRBD2 matching over 14 bases. CDR1 MNHEY and CDR2 SVGAGI come from the germline V gene. The length of the CDR3 is 15 residues. J was trimmed by 8 bases and V by 5 bases; bases with no gene match: 5. The CDR3 DNA reads TGTGCCAGCAGTCGACTAGCGGGGGGGTCGGATGAGCAGTTCTTC. This sequence encodes CASSRLAGGSDEQFF.

This clone was counted a single time. The genes are TRBV6-6 and TRBJ1-2; D remains unclear. V was clipped by 7 bases and J by 6 bases, with 24 bases between them. Germline-derived CDR1 and CDR2 are MNHNY and SVGAGI (reference sequence). This CDR3 region has 16 residues. The CDR3, as DNA: TGTGCCAGCACTGACCTTAGGAGGCAGCAGAGAAATGGCTACACCTTC. It translates to CASTDLRRQQRNGYTF.

The chain combines TRBV11-2 with TRBJ1-2; TRBD1 aligns across 7 bases. The J segment lost 0 bases and the V segment lost 3 bases, leaving 4 bases of the junction unmatched. Germline CDR1 and CDR2: SGHAT and FQNNGV. The CDR3 has 15 amino acids. As DNA, the CDR3 is TGTGCCAGCAGCTTGAATCAGGGGGCTAACTATGGCTACACCTTC. Amino acid sequence: CASSLNQGANYGYTF.

This sequence joins TRBV7-2 and TRBJ2-2; TRBD1 is a possible D gene (6 bases). The ends were cut back, 2 bases at V and 1 base at J, with 8 bases in the middle. CDR3 length: 15 residues. In germline, CDR1 is SGHTA, CDR2 FQGNSA. This CDR3 reads CASSLWGQNTGELFF. CDR3 DNA: TGTGCCAGCAGCTTATGGGGACAGAACACCGGGGAGCTGTTTTTT.

This clone occurred once. The chain carries TRBV28 and TRBJ2-5; D ambiguous. V was pared by 8 bases and J by 5 bases, with 9 bases between. The CDR3 covers 11 residues. Per germline, CDR1 MDHEN and CDR2 SYDVKM. This CDR3 is CASEVGETQYF. CDR3 in DNA: TGTGCCAGCGAGGTTGGGGAGACCCAGTACTTC.

This sequence joins TRBV28 and TRBJ2-3; tentatively, D is TRBD2 (5 bases). V was cut by 2 bases and J by 6 bases, with 15 bases left in between. The CDR3 totals 15 residues. Per the germline V gene, CDR1 is MDHEN and CDR2 is SYDVKM. The CDR3 region is CASSLGRGDVDTQYF. Written as DNA, the CDR3 is TGTGCCAGCAGTTTAGGTCGGGGAGACGTCGATACGCAGTATTTT.

The rearrangement links TRBV5-8 to TRBJ2-7; no firm D call. Germline-derived CDR1 and CDR2 are SGHTS and YDEGEE. This CDR3 comprises 12 residues. The germline V and J ends were trimmed by 3 bases and 1 base, with 5 bases remaining between them. The CDR3 DNA sequence: TGTGCCAGCAGCTCCTCATCCTACGAGCAGTACTTC. Translation: CASSSSSYEQYF.

V gene TRBV27 combines with J gene TRBJ2-1, with 10 bases that match TRBD2. The CDR3 is 17 residues long. Germline V gives CDR1 MNHEY, CDR2 SMNVEV (reference sequence). Losses at the gene ends were 1 base for V and 2 bases for J; bases not matched to a gene: 5. The CDR3 loop is CASSLWLAGATYNEQFF. In DNA, the CDR3 is TGTGCCAGCAGTTTATGGCTAGCGGGAGCTACCTACAATGAGCAGTTCTTC.

The rearrangement joins TRBV10-3 to TRBJ1-2; 7 bases fit TRBD1. There are 14 residues in the CDR3. Losses at the gene ends were 3 bases for V and 4 bases for J; bases not matched to a gene: 5. Germline V gene data show CDR1 as ENHRY and CDR2 as SYGVKD. The CDR3 nucleotides read TGTGCCATCAGTGAAGCAGGGGGTACCTATGGCTACACCTTC. Encoded protein: CAISEAGGTYGYTF.

The gene calls are TRBV6-6 and TRBJ2-7, with D perhaps matching TRBD2 (5 bases). This CDR3 contains 14 residues. The germline V gene encodes CDR1 MNHNY and CDR2 SVGAGI (reference sequence). V lost 8 bases, J lost 7 bases, and 21 bases lay in between. Written as DNA, the CDR3 is TGTGCCAGCGGGAGAGGGCCCTCTGGAAGGGAGCAGTACTTC. The encoded protein is CASGRGPSGREQYF.

This rearrangement joins TRBV2 to TRBJ1-6, with D perhaps TRBD1 (6 bases). This CDR3 contains 16 residues. Deletions cut 6 bases from V and 6 bases from J, with 18 bases between. Germline V CDR1 and CDR2: SNHLY, FYNNEI. DNA for the CDR3: TGTGCCAGCAGGATGGACAGCCGGCTCCTTAATTCACCCCTCCACTTT. Translating it yields CASRMDSRLLNSPLHF. Filled out from reference TRBV2 and TRBJ1-6, the complete variable domain reads EPEVTQTPSHQVTQMGQEVILRCVPISNHLYFYWYRQILGQKVEFLVSFYNNEISEKSEIFDDQFSVERPDGSNFTLKIRSTKLEDSAMYFCASRMDSRLLNSPLHFGNGTRLTVT.

This chain joins TRBV28 and TRBJ1-4, with 9 positions matching TRBD1. Trimming at V came to 5 bases and at J to 8 bases, leaving 21 bases not matched to a gene. This CDR3 has 19 residues. Germline assignment: CDR1 MDHEN and CDR2 SYDVKM. The CDR3 loop is CASSAIRDRDRVFREKLFF. In DNA form, the CDR3 reads TGTGCCAGCAGTGCGATTCGGGACCGGGACAGGGTTTTTAGGGAAAAACTGTTTTTT.

The chain joins TRBV5-1 to TRBJ2-7; D remains unclear. The V and J ends lost 1 base and 1 base respectively, with 15 bases between them. The CDR3 contains 16 residues. Germline V lookup: CDR1 SGHRS, CDR2 YFSETQ. CDR3 amino acids: CASSLSMGLLSYEQYF. In nucleotides, the CDR3 is TGCGCCAGCAGCTTGAGCATGGGGTTACTGTCCTACGAGCAGTACTTC.

V is TRBV11-2 and J is TRBJ2-7; D perhaps matches TRBD1 (5 bases). Germline CDR1 reads SGHAT; CDR2 reads FQNNGV. This CDR3 has 12 residues. V lost 3 bases and J lost 6, with 9 bases in between. CDR3 DNA sequence: TGTGCCAGCAGCTTCCAGGGCCCCGAGCAGTACTTC. This codes for CASSFQGPEQYF. The variable domain in full, with the rest retrieved from reference TRBV11-2 and TRBJ2-7, is EAGVAQSPRYKIIEKRQSVAFWCNPISGHATLYWYQQILGQGPKLLIQFQNNGVVDDSQLPKDRFSAERLKGVDSTLKIQPAKLEDSAVYLCASSFQGPEQYFGPGTRLTVT.

This clone has a single count. The chain uses TRBV5-8 and TRBJ2-1; 7 bases fit TRBD2. The length of the CDR3 is 17 residues. CDR1 and CDR2 from the germline V gene are SGHTS and YDEGEE. Trimming cost V 1 base and J 4 bases; bases outside gene matches: 11. CDR3 in DNA: TGTGCCAGCAGCTTGTTGGTTGGGGACTACAAATACAATGAGCAGTTCTTC. It yields the protein CASSLLVGDYKYNEQFF.

This clone was picked up one time. The rearrangement joins TRBV7-6 to TRBJ1-4, with TRBD1 matching 10 bases. Germline-derived CDR1 and CDR2 are SGHVS and FNYEAQ. The CDR3 spans 14 residues. The V segment lost 8 bases and the J segment 10 bases; nucleotides outside the gene matches: 10. The CDR3 coding sequence is TGTGCCAGCCGGGTAGACAGGGGGCGGGGAAAACTGTTTTTT. Translating gives CASRVDRGRGKLFF.

This chain links TRBV6-7 with TRBJ2-1; 12 bases are a match to TRBD2. TRBV6-7 is filed as an ORF, its function uncertain. The trim removed 5 bases at V and 4 bases at J, leaving 9 bases unmatched. The CDR3 runs 17 residues. The CDR3: CASSRPRTSGEYNEQFF. In DNA form, the CDR3 reads TGTGCCAGCAGTCGCCCCCGGACTAGCGGGGAATACAATGAGCAGTTCTTC.

This clone has just one count. The chain links TRBV5-4 to TRBJ1-1; TRBD1 matches 11 bases. Per the germline V gene, CDR1 is SGHNT and CDR2 is YYREEE (reference sequence). The ends lost 0 bases at V and 5 bases at J; junction bases unmatched: 9. This CDR3 region has 17 residues. The CDR3 sequence: CASSLADRGRLGTEAFF. The CDR3 region has the DNA TGTGCCAGCAGCTTGGCGGACAGGGGGCGACTGGGGACTGAAGCTTTCTTT.